This TCR beta chain was observed in a study of radiation and T cells in renal cell carcinoma. Study outcomes and limitations: In blood, top tumor clones expanded by 2 weeks, shrinking by 4.

Profiled with immunoSEQ multiplex PCR; TCRdb holds only in-frame clones, not every one. The profile shows approximately 90,000 clones, around four fifths of them singletons. This clone was seen more than once but under ten times. Its target is not known. Time point noted: blood 4 weeks post-SBRT, at nephrectomy. Treatment denoted: 15 Gy SBRT to primary tumor, nephrectomy 4 weeks later. Serial blood draws occurred at baseline and 2 and 4 weeks post-SBRT. This CDR3 is built from 12 residues. Trimming took off 4 bases at V and 7 bases at J, with 5 bases between the two ends. Germline-derived CDR1 and CDR2 are LNHDA and SQIVND (reference sequence).

The receptor's source is a man over 45 with renal cell carcinoma. The chain employs TRBV19 and TRBJ1-6, with D hard to call. Source: blood, taken from a patient whose treatment included radiotherapy and nephrectomy. CDR3 sequence reads: CASSTSNSPLHF. CDR3 in DNA: TGTGCCAGTAGTACGTCGAATTCACCCCTCCACTTT. Using reference TRBV19 and TRBJ1-6 for the parts outside the CDR3, the full variable domain is DGGITQSPKYLFRKEGQNVTLSCEQNLNHDAMYWYRQDPGQGLRLIYYSQIVNDFQKGDIAEGYSVSREKKESFPLTVTSAQKNPTAFYLCASSTSNSPLHFGNGTRLTVT.